Listed here are 10 T cell receptor beta chains from one sample, sequenced in a study of blood T cell repertoires in COVID-19. The data were produced by immunoSEQ multiplex PCR, yet TCRdb's version contains in-frame clones alone and is incomplete. The sample contains over 200,000 clones, around 85% of which appear only once. What was sequenced was peripheral blood. The receptor set was obtained from a woman in her twenties or thirties who had recovered from COVID-19.

This clone came up once. V usage is TRBV11-2 and J usage is TRBJ2-3; a weak D match, TRBD2 (7 bases). Germline loops: CDR1 SGHAT, CDR2 FQNNGV. With 1 base removed from V and 5 bases from J, the gap between germline ends came to 19 bases. The CDR3 is 17 residues long. The CDR3 DNA follows: TGTGCCAGCAGCTTAGTCCCACCTGGGAGGGGGAAAGATACGCAGTATTTT. Encoded protein: CASSLVPPGRGKDTQYF.

The rearrangement links TRBV5-4 to TRBJ2-3, with 10 bases that match TRBD1. CDR1 SGHNT and CDR2 YYREEE come from the germline V gene (reference sequence). CDR3 length equals 16 residues. Trimming at V came to 4 bases and at J to 1 base, leaving 6 bases not matched to a gene. CDR3 protein: CASSPKGTGGTDTQYF. DNA for the CDR3: TGTGCCAGCAGCCCCAAAGGGACAGGGGGCACAGATACGCAGTATTTT.

This chain uses TRBV6-6 with TRBJ2-3, with D maybe TRBD2 (6 bases). From germline, CDR1 is MNHNY and CDR2 SVGAGI (reference sequence). This CDR3 contains 16 residues. The V end was cut by 6 bases, the J end by 0 bases, with 16 bases between. Here the CDR3 reads CASRDTRGTSTDTQYF. In nucleotides, the CDR3 is TGTGCCAGCAGGGATACCCGGGGGACTAGCACAGATACGCAGTATTTT.

Details on this clone: Without the conserved terminal phenylalanine or tryptophan, this CDR3 likely stems from a read error. Because the CDR3's place on the DNA is in doubt, the DNA is left out and the CDR3 is given as listed by TCRdb. The CDR3 protein is CASSETNTQGA. This sequence joins TRBV6-1 and TRBJ2-7; the table's D call of TRBD1 was not tested on the DNA. The CDR3 region is 11 residues in length, termini included. Per germline, CDR1 MNHNS and CDR2 SASEGT.

This rearrangement joins TRBV6-2 or TRBV6-3 to TRBJ1-1; the match to TRBD1 covers 8 bases. The germline gives CDR1 MNHEY, CDR2 SVGEGT. This CDR3 is built from 15 residues. The V and J ends lost 2 bases and 1 base, in that order; junction bases with no gene match: 3. CDR3 in DNA: TGTGCCAGCAGTTACCCCGGACAGGGGAACACTGAAGCTTTCTTT. It translates to CASSYPGQGNTEAFF.

This clone showed up just once. The gene calls are TRBV14 and TRBJ2-7; 8 nucleotides match TRBD1. With 4 bases clipped from V and 7 bases from J, the junction kept 6 bases outside the gene matches. Germline values: CDR1 SGHDN, CDR2 FVKESK. The CDR3 covers 13 residues. The CDR3 loop is CASSPRQGLEQYF. The CDR3 DNA is TGTGCCAGCAGCCCTCGACAGGGGTTGGAGCAGTACTTC.

The rearrangement joins TRBV12-5 to TRBJ1-5, with 7 bases that match TRBD1. V gave up 6 bases and J gave up 5 bases; unmatched junction bases: 4. The CDR3 contains 13 residues. The germline gives CDR1 LGHNT, CDR2 FRNRAP. CDR3 protein: CASGPGGYQPQHF. The CDR3 coding sequence is TGTGCTAGTGGGCCAGGGGGATATCAGCCCCAGCATTTT.

The V gene is TRBV5-1, the J gene TRBJ2-7; possibly TRBD1 for D (5 bases). Trimming shortened V by 0 bases and J by 1 base, and 8 bases separated the two germline ends. The CDR3 sequence is 14 residues long. Per germline, CDR1 SGHRS and CDR2 YFSETQ. For the CDR3, the DNA is TGCGCCAGCAGCTTGGAGACAGAGTCCTACGAGCAGTACTTC. Translating gives CASSLETESYEQYF.

As to this clone: Distinct nucleotide sequences in the sample also encode this CDR3. J is TRBJ1-1 and V is TRBV20-1, with 9 bases matching TRBD1. V shed 5 bases and J 5 bases; nucleotides not matched to a gene: 0. The CDR3 consists of 11 residues. The germline V gene has CDR1 DFQATT and CDR2 SNEGSKA (reference sequence). The CDR3 region has the DNA TGCAGTGCTGACAGGGGGACTGAAGCTTTCTTT. Translating it yields CSADRGTEAFF.

CDR3 nucleotide sequence: TGTGCCAGTAGTAGACTAGCGGGGGGGAGGGAGCAGTTCTTC. Its protein is CASSRLAGGREQFF. The V and J genes are TRBV19 and TRBJ2-1; 14 nucleotides match TRBD2. The trim removed 4 bases at V and 10 bases at J, leaving 3 bases unmatched. Germline values: CDR1 LNHDA, CDR2 SQIVND (reference sequence). There are 14 residues in the CDR3.